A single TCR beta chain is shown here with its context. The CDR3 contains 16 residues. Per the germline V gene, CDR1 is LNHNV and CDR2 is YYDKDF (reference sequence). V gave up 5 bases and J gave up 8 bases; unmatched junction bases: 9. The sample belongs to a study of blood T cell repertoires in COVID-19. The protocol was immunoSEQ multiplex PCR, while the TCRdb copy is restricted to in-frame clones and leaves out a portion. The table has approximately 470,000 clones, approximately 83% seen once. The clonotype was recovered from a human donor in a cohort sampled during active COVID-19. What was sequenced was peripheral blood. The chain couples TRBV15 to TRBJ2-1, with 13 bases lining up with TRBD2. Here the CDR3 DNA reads TGTGCCACCAGCGGACTACTAGGACTAGCGGGAGATGAGCAGTTCTTC. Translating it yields CATSGLLGLAGDEQFF.